This T cell receptor (beta chain) emerged from a study of quantifying T cell responses using KT2 cells. Overall study context: TCR alpha and beta constant-region primers primed reverse transcription of RNA. The second PCR ran as a qPCR until a predetermined fluorescence threshold was reached.

Germline values: CDR1 SGHAT, CDR2 FQNNGV. Trimming removed 8 bases from V and 1 base from J, with 11 bases in between. The CDR3 length is 13 residues. An oligo carrying a UMI was ligated to the cDNA 3' end. An equimolar mix of RC1.1 and RC1.2 primed the beta chain across TRBC1 and TRBC2. TCRdb re-called the UMI-ligation and nested PCR reads with MiXCR, one entry per CDR3 protein. The repertoire holds over 55,000 distinct CDR3 sequences, with over 9% as singletons. The sample is PBMC spiked with counted cells of clone KT2. This clonotype was observed many times. The chain recombines TRBV11-2 with TRBJ1-2; D is possibly TRBD1 (5 bases). The source of this sequence is a human donor. The specimen was PBMCs spiked with cells of the T cell clone KT2. CDR3 bases: TGTGCCAGCTCCGGGGACCTTAACTATGGCTACACCTTC. Residues: CASSGDLNYGYTF. Complete variable domain (other parts from reference TRBV11-2 and TRBJ1-2): EAGVAQSPRYKIIEKRQSVAFWCNPISGHATLYWYQQILGQGPKLLIQFQNNGVVDDSQLPKDRFSAERLKGVDSTLKIQPAKLEDSAVYLCASSGDLNYGYTFGSGTRLTVV.